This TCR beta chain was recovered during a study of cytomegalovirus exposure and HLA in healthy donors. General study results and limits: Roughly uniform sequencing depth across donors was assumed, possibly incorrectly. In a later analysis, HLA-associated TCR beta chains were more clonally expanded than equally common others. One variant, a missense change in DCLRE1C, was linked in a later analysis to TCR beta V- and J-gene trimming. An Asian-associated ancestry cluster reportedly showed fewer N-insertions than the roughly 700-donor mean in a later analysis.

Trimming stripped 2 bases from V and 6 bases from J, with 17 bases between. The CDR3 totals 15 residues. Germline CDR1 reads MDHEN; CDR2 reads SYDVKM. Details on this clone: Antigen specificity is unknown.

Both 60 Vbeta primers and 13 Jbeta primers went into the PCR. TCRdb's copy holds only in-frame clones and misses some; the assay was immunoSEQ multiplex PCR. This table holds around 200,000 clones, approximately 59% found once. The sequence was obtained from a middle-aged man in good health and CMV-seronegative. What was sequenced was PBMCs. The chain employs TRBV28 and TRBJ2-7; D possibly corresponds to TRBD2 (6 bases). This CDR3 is CASSLVGASVGEQYF. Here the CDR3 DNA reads TGTGCCAGCAGTTTAGTCGGGGCTAGCGTCGGCGAGCAGTACTTC.